The present T cell receptor beta chain was sequenced within a study of shared clonotypes between healthy human individuals. Study-wide points: Generation of non-shared clonotypes was less probable than generation of clonotypes shared by all four donors. With few donors, the genetic and exposure-history diversity represented was limited.

The CDR3 is made up of 14 amino acids. The V gene's germline CDR1 is SGHAT and CDR2 FQNNGV. J lost 4 bases, V lost 1 base, and 3 bases had no gene match. Generated by immunoSEQ multiplex PCR, the TCRdb table keeps only in-frame clones and is missing some. The table includes roughly 1,600,000 clones, just under 99% detected once. CD45RA+ naive and CD45RA-negative memory subsets were separated from CD4+ cells. Turning to this clone: The antigen remains unidentified.

The chain uses TRBV11-2 and TRBJ2-7; TRBD1 matches 8 bases. This TCR came from a man aged 30 to 39 in good health. Sequences were obtained from naive CD4+ T cells sorted from blood. This sample's subset: CD45RA+ positively selected. CDR3 nucleotides: TGTGCCAGCAGCTTAGTGGACAGGGTGTACGAGCAGTACTTC. Protein: CASSLVDRVYEQYF.